Each of the 22 T cell receptor beta chains below was sequenced from the same sample in a study of regulatory T cells in long-lasting Graves disease. Time point: newly diagnosed GD, antithyroid drugs for less than 3 months. Extracted PBMC RNA gave rise to the TCR library. Relying on iRepertoire HTBI primers and Arm-PCR of CDR3 regions, the team built TCR beta libraries. TCRdb independently ran MiXCR on the multiplex PCR reads; one entry per CDR3 protein. The table includes fewer than 450,000 distinct CDR3 sequences, approximately 16% detected once. These same records also appear under a second study, on T cells in Graves' hyperthyroidism and ophthalmopathy.

Sequences were derived from peripheral blood mononuclear cells (PBMCs), sampled at new diagnosis, from a patient treated with antithyroid drugs. The receptors were gathered from a woman in her 40s with Graves disease.

The genes are TRBV7-2 and TRBJ2-2; 14 bases are shared with TRBD2. The CDR3 consists of 16 residues. From germline, CDR1 is SGHTA and CDR2 FQGNSA. The ends lost 4 bases at V and 6 bases at J; junction bases unmatched: 4. The CDR3 DNA reads as TGTGCCAGCAGCTATCGGACTAGCGGGAGGTCCGGGGAGCTGTTTTTT. Translated: CASSYRTSGRSGELFF.

This clonotype turned up a few times. CDR3 in DNA: TGCGCCAGCAGCCAAGCGCTGCCAACTAGCGGGAGTGGGGAGACCCAGTACTTC. It codes for CASSQALPTSGSGETQYF. The gene calls are TRBV4-3 and TRBJ2-5, with 11 bases fitting TRBD2. The ends lost 1 base at V and 5 bases at J; junction bases unmatched: 12. Germline CDR1 and CDR2: LGHNA and YSLEER. CDR3 size: 18 residues.

Only a few counts were recorded for this clonotype. The J gene is TRBJ2-7, the V gene TRBV19; D is uncertain. The CDR3 spans 15 residues. Trimming shortened V by 1 base and J by 6 bases, and 16 bases separated the two germline ends. From germline, CDR1 is LNHDA and CDR2 SQIVND (reference sequence). The CDR3 region is CASSIVPPGVGEQYF. The CDR3 nucleotides read TGTGCCAGTAGTATAGTCCCTCCTGGGGTCGGCGAGCAGTACTTC.

The gene calls are TRBV19 and TRBJ1-1; D possibly corresponds to TRBD1 (5 bases). Trimming took off 6 bases at V and 2 bases at J, with 13 bases between the two ends. Germline V lookup: CDR1 LNHDA, CDR2 SQIVND (reference sequence). This CDR3 comprises 14 residues. CDR3: CASRRRGVNTEAFF. CDR3 nucleotide sequence: TGTGCCAGTAGACGACGAGGGGTTAACACTGAAGCTTTCTTT.

As regards this clonotype: A far larger clone is just one base off, so this is likely a read error. V usage is TRBV2 and J usage is TRBJ2-3, with TRBD2 matching over 12 bases. The J call may be faulty, since TRBJ2-1 better matches the DNA end. Germline CDR1 SNHLY, CDR2 FYNNEI. The CDR3 is 15 residues long. The CDR3, as DNA: TGTGCCAGCAGACCTACCGGGACTAGCGGGTATGAGCAGTTCTTC. Encoded protein: CASRPTGTSGYEQFF.

This clonotype occurred a few times. The DNA for the CDR3 is TGCGCCAGCAGCCAAGTTCGCGGGAGAGATCAGCCCCAGCATTTT. It yields the protein CASSQVRGRDQPQHF. The chain recombines TRBV4-1 with TRBJ1-5; no clear D. Germline values: CDR1 MGHRA, CDR2 YSYEKL. The V gene lost 1 base and the J gene lost 5 bases, with 12 bases spanning the gap. CDR3 length: 15 residues.

The chain uses TRBV10-3 and TRBJ2-5; no clear D. The CDR3 is 13 residues long. Germline CDR1 ENHRY, CDR2 SYGVKD. Trimming stripped 3 bases from V and 5 bases from J, with 10 bases between. CDR3 coding DNA: TGTGCCATCAGTGATTATGAAAGGGAGACCCAGTACTTC. It codes for CAISDYERETQYF.

This clonotype was seen ten or more times. J is TRBJ2-3 and V is TRBV5-1, with D uncertain. The CDR3 is 14 amino acids. Germline V gene lookup returns CDR1 SGHRS and CDR2 YFSETQ. The V end was cut by 0 bases, the J end by 1 base, with 6 bases between. CDR3 region: CASSLVLRTDTQYF. The CDR3 DNA reads as TGCGCCAGCAGCTTGGTTTTGCGCACAGATACGCAGTATTTT.

This clonotype was counted between two and nine times. The rearrangement uses TRBV20-1 and TRBJ2-7; 10 nucleotides line up with TRBD2. This CDR3 has 14 amino acids. Germline assignment: CDR1 DFQATT and CDR2 SNEGSKA (reference sequence). V lost 1 base and J lost 5; bases outside the gene matches: 5. The CDR3 region is CSARVSGRFDEQYF. Written as DNA, the CDR3 is TGCAGTGCTAGAGTTAGCGGGAGGTTTGACGAGCAGTACTTC.

There are many counts of this clonotype. This sequence joins TRBV15 and TRBJ1-6; D not certain. The V end lost 3 bases, the J end lost 6 bases, and 3 bases lay between the germline ends. The length of the CDR3 is 12 residues. CDR1 is LNHNV and CDR2 is YYDKDF in the germline V gene (reference sequence). The CDR3 here is CATSSVNSPLHF. CDR3 coding DNA: TGTGCCACCAGCAGTGTTAATTCACCCCTCCACTTT. Full variable domain (remainder filled in from reference TRBV15 and TRBJ1-6): DAMVIQNPRYQVTQFGKPVTLSCSQTLNHNVMYWYQQKSSQAPKLLFHYYDKDFNNEADTPDNFQSRRPNTSFCFLDIRSPGLGDTAMYLCATSSVNSPLHFGNGTRLTVT.

A word on this clonotype: The conserved phenylalanine or tryptophan is not found at the CDR3 terminus, so this likely reflects a read error. V usage is TRBV5-5 and J usage is TRBJ1-2; D not resolved. CDR3 length equals 14 residues. V was trimmed by 2 bases and J by 3 bases, leaving 11 bases between them. CDR1 and CDR2 from the germline V gene are SGHKS and YYEKEE (reference sequence). This CDR3 is CASSFRQGDYGYTL. The CDR3 DNA sequence: TGTGCCAGCAGCTTCCGCCAAGGCGACTATGGCTACACCCTC.

This clonotype was counted between two and nine times. The chain combines TRBV14 with TRBJ2-1; TRBD2 matches at 8 bases. The CDR3 contains 15 residues. Germline CDR1 SGHDN, CDR2 FVKESK. The junction had 7 bases not matched to a gene; V was cut back by 2 bases and J by 7 bases. The CDR3 sequence: CASSQLTSGPNEQFF. DNA of the CDR3: TGTGCCAGCAGCCAACTCACTAGCGGACCTAATGAGCAGTTCTTC.

This clonotype has ten or more counts. The CDR3 nucleotides are TGTGCCAGCGGGACAAGCACCGGGGAGCTGTTTTTT. The encoded protein is CASGTSTGELFF. The chain has TRBV6-1 and TRBJ2-2; TRBD1 might be the D (6 bases). This CDR3 is 12 amino acids long. Germline CDR1 and CDR2: MNHNS and SASEGT. V lost 8 bases and J lost 4, with 8 bases in between.

In its sample, this clonotype was seen a few times. The chain couples TRBV30 to TRBJ2-5; 8 positions agree with TRBD2. V was pared by 0 bases and J by 1 base, with 7 bases of the junction left unmatched. Germline loops: CDR1 GTSNPN, CDR2 SVGIG (reference sequence). This CDR3 comprises 16 residues. The CDR3 is CAWSVYLAGGQETQYF. For the CDR3, the DNA is TGTGCCTGGAGTGTATATCTAGCGGGTGGCCAAGAGACCCAGTACTTC.

This clonotype was seen repeatedly, ten times or more. This chain uses TRBV3-1 with TRBJ1-5; D gene uncertain. Germline V lookup: CDR1 LGHDT, CDR2 YNNKEL (reference sequence). The V end lost 0 bases, the J end lost 4 bases, and 10 bases lay between the germline ends. The CDR3 runs to 15 residues. CDR3 DNA sequence: TGTGCCAGCAGCCAAGATCTTACAAATAATCAGCCCCAGCATTTT. Translation: CASSQDLTNNQPQHF.

In this sample, this clonotype turned up a few times. The rearrangement joins TRBV20-1 to TRBJ2-6; D not resolved. This CDR3 has 16 amino acids. Looked up from germline, CDR1 is DFQATT and CDR2 is SNEGSKA (reference sequence). Between the trimmed V and J ends, which lost 0 bases and 2 bases, there was a span of 11 bases. The CDR3 protein is CSAREGGPPGANVLTF. As DNA, the CDR3 is TGCAGTGCTAGAGAGGGCGGACCCCCTGGGGCCAACGTCCTGACTTTC.

V is TRBV7-9 and J is TRBJ1-3; TRBD1 aligns across 7 bases. V lost 1 base and J lost 5; bases outside the gene matches: 2. Per the germline V gene, CDR1 is SEHNR and CDR2 is FQNEAQ (reference sequence). This CDR3 is 14 amino acids long. CDR3 DNA sequence: TGTGCCAGCAGCTTAGGACAGGGACGAAACACCATATATTTT. This codes for CASSLGQGRNTIYF. The full variable domain, its missing parts supplied by reference TRBV7-9 and TRBJ1-3, is DTGVSQNPRHKITKRGQNVTFRCDPISEHNRLYWYRQTLGQGPEFLTYFQNEAQLEKSRLLSDRFSAERPKGSFSTLEIQRTEQGDSAMYLCASSLGQGRNTIYFGEGSWLTVV.

This clonotype was seen more than once but under ten times. With a much larger clone just one base away, this may be a read error. Without the conserved terminal phenylalanine or tryptophan, this CDR3 likely stems from a read error. The rearrangement links TRBV7-2 to TRBJ2-5, with no clear D. This CDR3 is 14 amino acids long. From germline, CDR1 is SGHTA and CDR2 FQGNSA. The germline V and J ends were trimmed by 1 base and 5 bases, with 11 bases remaining between them. In DNA form, the CDR3 reads TGTGCCAGCAGCTTAGTTGGGGATGGGGAGACCCAGTACCTC. Its translation: CASSLVGDGETQYL.

Concerning this clonotype itself: An end of the junction differs from the germline gene, which may be a read error. V usage is TRBV5-5 and J usage is TRBJ2-7, with D uncertain. The germline CDR1 and CDR2 sequences are SGHKS and YYEKEE (reference sequence). The CDR3 consists of 11 residues. CDR3 residues: CASSPNYERYF. DNA of the CDR3: TGTGCCAGCAGCCCGAACTACGAGCGGTACTTC.

This clonotype was seen more than once but under ten times. The chain couples TRBV19 to TRBJ1-1; a possible D gene is TRBD1 (6 bases). V gave up 7 bases and J gave up 1 base, with 10 bases separating them. CDR1 and CDR2 (germline): LNHDA, SQIVND (reference sequence). The CDR3 has 13 amino acids. As DNA, the CDR3 is TGTGCCAGTAAACGGGGGGCGAACACTGAAGCTTTCTTT. As protein: CASKRGANTEAFF.

A remark on this clonotype: Possible read error: a much larger clone is one base away. The CDR3 does not end in the conserved phenylalanine or tryptophan, so this is likely a read error. V gene TRBV3-1 combines with J gene TRBJ2-7; D is unclear. V was shortened by 7 bases and J by 3 bases, with 13 bases between the two germline ends. This CDR3 is built from 13 residues. CDR1 and CDR2 (germline): LGHDT, YNNKEL (reference sequence). CDR3 sequence (DNA): TGTGCCAGCACCCTCATTCCCGGCTACGAGCAGTACTCC. Translation: CASTLIPGYEQYS.

This clonotype was counted ten times or more. V and J are TRBV20-1 and TRBJ2-3; TRBD2 agrees at 11 bases. The CDR3 is 15 amino acids. Per germline, CDR1 DFQATT and CDR2 SNEGSKA (reference sequence). V lost 5 bases, J lost 6 bases, and 10 bases stayed unmatched. The CDR3 spells CSAYLAGGLRDTQYF. The CDR3 DNA follows: TGCAGTGCTTACTTAGCGGGAGGGCTCAGGGATACGCAGTATTTT.